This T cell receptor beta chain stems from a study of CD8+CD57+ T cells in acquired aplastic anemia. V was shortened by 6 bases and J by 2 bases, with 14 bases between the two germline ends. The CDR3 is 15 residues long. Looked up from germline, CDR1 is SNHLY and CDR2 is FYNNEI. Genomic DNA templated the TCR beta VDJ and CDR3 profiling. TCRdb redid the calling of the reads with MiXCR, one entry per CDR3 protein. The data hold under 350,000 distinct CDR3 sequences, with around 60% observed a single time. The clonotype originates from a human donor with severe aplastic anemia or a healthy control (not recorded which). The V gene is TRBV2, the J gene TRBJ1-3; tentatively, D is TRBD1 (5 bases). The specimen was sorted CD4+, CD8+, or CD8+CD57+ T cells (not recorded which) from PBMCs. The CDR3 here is CASSGDPGPGNTIYF. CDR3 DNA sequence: TGTGCCAGCAGCGGGGACCCTGGACCTGGAAACACCATATATTTT. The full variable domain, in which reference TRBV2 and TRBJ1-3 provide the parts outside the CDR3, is EPEVTQTPSHQVTQMGQEVILRCVPISNHLYFYWYRQILGQKVEFLVSFYNNEISEKSEIFDDQFSVERPDGSNFTLKIRSTKLEDSAMYFCASSGDPGPGNTIYFGEGSWLTVV.